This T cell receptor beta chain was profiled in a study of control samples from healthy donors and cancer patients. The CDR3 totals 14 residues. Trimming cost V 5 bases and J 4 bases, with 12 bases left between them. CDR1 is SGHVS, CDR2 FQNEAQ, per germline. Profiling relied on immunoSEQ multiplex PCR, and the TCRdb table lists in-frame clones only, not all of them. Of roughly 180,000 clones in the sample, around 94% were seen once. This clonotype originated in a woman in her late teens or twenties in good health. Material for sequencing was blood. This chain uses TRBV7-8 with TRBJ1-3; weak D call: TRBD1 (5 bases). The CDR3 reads CASSREAGGNTIYF. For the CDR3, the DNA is TGTGCCAGCAGCCGCGAAGCAGGGGGAAACACCATATATTTT.